A single TCR beta chain is shown here with its context. Antigen specificity is unknown. V was pared by 7 bases and J by 2 bases, with 16 bases between. The CDR3 extends over 15 amino acids. This specimen comes from a study of identical twins. A universal primer site was created by template switching, with the cDNA bearing unique molecular identifiers. MiXCR, applied by TCRdb to the 5' RACE reads, yields one record per CDR3 protein. The sample includes hundreds of thousands of distinct CDR3 sequences, less than 9% seen only once; the top ten take roughly 2%. Whole-study results and caveats: Modeled out-of-frame TCR alpha sharing in monozygotic twins fell below observed levels. Carriage of fewer insertions was seen in abundant cord blood beta clonotypes, whereas memory repertoires showed none.

Separately, the same data were catalogued under a study of yellow fever vaccine responses in identical twins.

What was sequenced was memory (CD45RO+) T cells sorted from blood. V and J are TRBV12-3 or TRBV12-4 and TRBJ2-3; weak D call: TRBD1 (5 bases). This TCR came from a woman aged 18-35 years in good health. Written as DNA, the CDR3 is TGTGCCAGCAAAATGTCAGGACAACACACAGATACGCAGTATTTT. Protein sequence: CASKMSGQHTDTQYF.